This T cell receptor (beta chain) was captured in a study of molecular identifiers for immune sequencing clone quantification. This clonotype was found many times. The CDR3 loop spans 13 amino acids. Trimming left V 3 bases short and J 2 bases short, with 8 bases between. Per the germline V gene, CDR1 is MGHRA and CDR2 is YSYEKL. The use of previously described methods and listed TCR primers produced the bulk TCR libraries. TCRdb reprocessed the PCR reads via MiXCR and lists one record per CDR3 protein. The sample has more than 50,000 distinct CDR3 sequences, around 20% seen once. From around 18,000 to 910,000 sorted cells, naive CD8 libraries were generated with 10%, 30% or 50% RNA. The authors gated naive CD8 T cells as CD8+CD4-CCR7+CD45RA+ for sorting.

J is TRBJ2-7 and V is TRBV4-1; D is unclear. The receptor was derived from a human donor in good health. Some libraries in this study had Jurkat cell RNA spiked in. Specimen: naive CD8+ T cells from blood, with Jurkat cell RNA spiked in. Subset described: FACS-sorted CD8+CD4-CCR7+CD45RA+ naive T cells. The CDR3 coding sequence is TGCGCCAGCAGCCATGATACCCCCTACGAGCAGTACTTC. It is translated as CASSHDTPYEQYF.